This T cell receptor beta chain is from a study of cytomegalovirus exposure and HLA in healthy donors. Study-level points and caveats: Later analysis identified a missense DCLRE1C variant that was linked to TCR beta V- and J-gene trimming. Because they were indistinguishable, some V segments, including TRBV6-2 and TRBV6-3, were excluded.

In the PCR, 60 Vbeta and 13 Jbeta primers were used. Assay: immunoSEQ multiplex PCR; the TCRdb copy retains only in-frame clones and omits some. The sample has around 190,000 clones, around 85% seen once. This CDR3 is built from 15 residues. Germline V gene lookup returns CDR1 ENHRY and CDR2 SYGVKD. The ends were cut back, 3 bases at V and 2 bases at J, with 8 bases in the middle. For this clone: What it recognizes is unknown.

The chain carries TRBV10-3 and TRBJ2-6, with D unclear. This receptor was identified in a man aged 18 to 35 in good health and CMV-seronegative. The sequencing input was PBMCs. The CDR3 DNA reads TGTGCCATCAGTGACTACAGAGCTGGGGCCAACGTCCTGACTTTC. It codes for CAISDYRAGANVLTF.